The entry below gives a single TCR beta chain sequence along with its context. This specimen comes from a study of shared clonotypes between healthy human individuals. The table came from immunoSEQ multiplex PCR; TCRdb's copy has only in-frame clones and leaves some out. Found here are some 95,000 clones, roughly 69% of them singletons; the top ten hold over 35%. The CDR3 sequence is 13 residues long. Trimming took off 2 bases at V and 6 bases at J, with 11 bases between the two ends. Germline V gene sequence: CDR1 SGHVS, CDR2 FQNEAQ. The chain carries TRBV7-8 and TRBJ2-7, with D perhaps matching TRBD1 (5 bases). The sequence was collected from a man aged 25 to 40 in good health. The material sequenced was memory CD8+ T cells sorted from blood. Regarding subset: CD45RO+ cells pooled with CCR7-negative TemRA cells. CDR3 amino acids: CASSLRGAREQYF. The CDR3 region has the DNA TGTGCCAGCAGCTTAAGGGGTGCTCGCGAGCAGTACTTC.